This TCR beta chain derives from a study of T cells in Graves' hyperthyroidism and ophthalmopathy. Study-wide results and caveats: Most clonotypes expanded in the thyroid (above 0.001) were also present in blood.

This clonotype has ten or more counts. Its target is not known. It was RNA transcripts that yielded the amplified TCR beta CDR3 regions. Initially, a first-round RT-PCR of the TCR CDR3 employed the HTBI primer set. TCRdb recomputed calls from the multiplex PCR reads with MiXCR, one row per CDR3 protein. The top ten clones hold roughly 7% of a sample with 600,000 or so distinct CDR3 sequences, around 14% of them seen once. CDR1 is MNHEY, CDR2 SMNVEV, per germline (reference sequence). The CDR3 extends over 16 amino acids. The trim removed 7 bases at V and 0 bases at J, leaving 9 bases unmatched. The TCR was taken from a woman aged 18-29 years with Graves' ophthalmopathy. Material: blood. V and J are TRBV27 and TRBJ2-1, with 7 bases aligning to TRBD1. CDR3 DNA sequence: TGTGCCAGCATTCCAACAGGGGACAGCTCCTACAATGAGCAGTTCTTC. Translation: CASIPTGDSSYNEQFF.